The 14 T cell receptor beta chains given below trace back to one sample, sequenced in a study. TCRdb used MiXCR to reprocess the RT-PCR reads, holding one entry per CDR3 protein. The table includes about 680,000 distinct CDR3 sequences, over 12% detected once. The specimen sequenced was memory CD4+ T cells from blood. These receptors originate from a female donor in good health, serving as a healthy control.

This clonotype came up many times. The CDR3 DNA is TGTGCCAGCAGCTCTGGACAGGGTTTTATCTACGAGCAGTACTTC. This gives the protein CASSSGQGFIYEQYF. The V gene is TRBV7-2, the J gene TRBJ2-7; TRBD1 aligns across 8 bases. Germline CDR1 and CDR2: SGHTA and FQGNSA. Losses at the gene ends were 4 bases for V and 3 bases for J; bases not matched to a gene: 8. The CDR3 is made up of 15 amino acids. Using reference TRBV7-2 and TRBJ2-7 for the parts outside the CDR3, the full variable domain is GAGVSQSPSNKVTEKGKDVELRCDPISGHTALYWYRQSLGQGLEFLIYFQGNSAPDKSGLPSDRFSAERTGGSVSTLTIQRTQQEDSAVYLCASSSGQGFIYEQYFGPGTRLTVT.

This clonotype has more than one count but fewer than ten. This sequence joins TRBV20-1 and TRBJ1-4; 7 nucleotides align to TRBD1. From germline, CDR1 is DFQATT and CDR2 SNEGSKA (reference sequence). The ends lost 6 bases at V and 6 bases at J; junction bases unmatched: 7. This CDR3 has 13 amino acids. CDR3 amino acids: CSATQGGYEKLFF. In DNA form, the CDR3 reads TGCAGTGCAACCCAGGGGGGCTATGAAAAACTGTTTTTT.

This clonotype was picked up one time. A much bigger clone sits one base away, suggesting this may be a read error. The chain recombines TRBV6-5 with TRBJ2-7, with a possible D match to TRBD2 (5 bases). This CDR3 spans 17 amino acids. The germline gives CDR1 MNHEY, CDR2 SVGAGI. CDR3 sequence reads: CSSSYSVGSDVRYEQYF. The CDR3 nucleotides are TGTTCCAGCAGTTACTCTGTTGGGAGTGATGTCCGGTACGAGCAGTACTTC.

Concerning this clonotype itself: The junction differs from germline at one of its ends, possibly a read error. The chain joins TRBV20-1 to TRBJ2-5; tentative D call: TRBD1 (6 bases). CDR3 length: 17 amino acids. Germline loops: CDR1 DFQATT, CDR2 SNEGSKA (reference sequence). The CDR3 region is CSARAAGVAGVWETLYF. Written as DNA, the CDR3 is TGCAGTGCTAGAGCCGCAGGGGTCGCCGGTGTTTGGGAGACCCTGTACTTC.

The table lists this clonotype with a few counts. This sequence joins TRBV7-2 and TRBJ2-5; the D gene is possibly TRBD1 (6 bases). Between the trimmed V and J ends, which lost 1 base and 5 bases, there was a span of 14 bases. CDR3 length: 15 residues. Looked up from germline, CDR1 is SGHTA and CDR2 is FQGNSA. The CDR3, as DNA: TGTGCCAGCAGCTTAGAGGTCGGGCAGGGGGAGACCCAGTACTTC. It specifies CASSLEVGQGETQYF.

The sample holds a few counts of this clonotype. The chain links TRBV11-1 to TRBJ2-7; 8 nucleotides agree with TRBD1. The J segment lost 2 bases and the V segment lost 4 bases, leaving 7 bases of the junction unmatched. This CDR3 region has 15 residues. Germline CDR1 SGHAT, CDR2 FQDESV (reference sequence). The CDR3 DNA reads TGTGCCAGCAGCTCGATACAGGGGGTTACCTACGAGCAGTACTTC. Translation: CASSSIQGVTYEQYF.

This clonotype has ten or more counts. This chain joins TRBV29-1 and TRBJ2-1; D call uncertain. The CDR3 is made up of 12 amino acids. The V end was cut by 6 bases, the J end by 8 bases, with 14 bases between. Per the germline V gene, CDR1 is SQVTM and CDR2 is ANQGSEA. The CDR3: CSVHGPAHEQFF. CDR3 DNA: TGCAGCGTACACGGACCAGCCCATGAGCAGTTCTTC.

This clonotype has a handful of counts. V usage is TRBV9 and J usage is TRBJ2-3; the D gene is possibly TRBD2 (6 bases). This CDR3 spans 15 amino acids. Germline V lookup: CDR1 SGDLS, CDR2 YYNGEE. The ends were cut back, 1 base at V and 0 bases at J, with 9 bases in the middle. As DNA, the CDR3 is TGTGCCAGCAGCGTACCGGGGACTAGCACAGATACGCAGTATTTT. Translation gives CASSVPGTSTDTQYF.

A few counts support this clonotype. The V call is TRBV28, the J call TRBJ1-1, with TRBD1 as a possible D gene (5 bases). V lost 7 bases, J lost 11 bases, and 20 bases lay in between. This CDR3 is 13 amino acids long. CDR1 and CDR2 (germline): MDHEN, SYDVKM. CDR3 residues: CASTPQGGFGAFF. The CDR3 DNA is TGTGCCAGCACACCCCAGGGAGGGTTTGGGGCTTTCTTT. The full variable domain, with the rest looked up from reference TRBV28 and TRBJ1-1, is DVKVTQSSRYLVKRTGEKVFLECVQDMDHENMFWYRQDPGLGLRLIYFSYDVKMKEKGDIPEGYSVSREKKERFSLILESASTNQTSMYLCASTPQGGFGAFFGQGTRLTVV.

This clonotype was seen a few times. The genes are TRBV20-1 and TRBJ1-5; 7 nucleotides agree with TRBD1. Germline V gene data show CDR1 as DFQATT and CDR2 as SNEGSKA (reference sequence). The CDR3 length is 14 residues. J was trimmed by 11 bases and V by 6 bases; bases with no gene match: 16. CDR3 sequence: CSAPRGGGGLAQHF. Written as DNA, the CDR3 is TGCAGTGCCCCGAGGGGAGGAGGGGGCCTGGCCCAGCATTTT.

The chain is built from TRBV20-1 and TRBJ2-3; D possibly corresponds to TRBD1 (5 bases). CDR3 length equals 15 residues. V was clipped by 0 bases and J by 1 base, with 11 bases between them. The germline V gene encodes CDR1 DFQATT and CDR2 SNEGSKA (reference sequence). The chain's CDR3 is CSARDLPQGTDTQYF. For the CDR3, the DNA is TGCAGTGCTAGAGATCTTCCACAGGGCACAGATACGCAGTATTTT.

The rearrangement links TRBV6-1 to TRBJ1-5; 10 bases match TRBD1. J was trimmed by 0 bases and V by 6 bases; bases with no gene match: 11. This CDR3 contains 18 residues. Germline V gene data show CDR1 as MNHNS and CDR2 as SASEGT. The CDR3 protein is CASRARGTGAFSNQPQHF. CDR3 nucleotide sequence: TGTGCCAGCAGAGCAAGGGGGACAGGGGCTTTTAGCAATCAGCCCCAGCATTTT.

This clonotype was counted a few times. The chain couples TRBV20-1 to TRBJ2-1; TRBD2 is a possible D gene (5 bases). V shed 0 bases and J shed 6 bases, with 15 bases lying between them. The CDR3 has 15 residues. Germline CDR1 and CDR2: DFQATT and SNEGSKA (reference sequence). The chain's CDR3 is CSARDRILASNEQFF. The CDR3 coding sequence is TGCAGTGCTAGAGATAGGATCTTAGCGTCCAATGAGCAGTTCTTC.

V gene TRBV28 combines with J gene TRBJ2-1; maybe TRBD2 (6 bases). The CDR3 has 13 residues. V lost 3 bases and J 8 bases, leaving 11 bases between the germline ends. Germline V CDR1 and CDR2: MDHEN, SYDVKM. The CDR3 DNA follows: TGTGCCAGCAGTTTGTGGTCTAGCGATGAGCAGTTCTTC. Its translation is CASSLWSSDEQFF.